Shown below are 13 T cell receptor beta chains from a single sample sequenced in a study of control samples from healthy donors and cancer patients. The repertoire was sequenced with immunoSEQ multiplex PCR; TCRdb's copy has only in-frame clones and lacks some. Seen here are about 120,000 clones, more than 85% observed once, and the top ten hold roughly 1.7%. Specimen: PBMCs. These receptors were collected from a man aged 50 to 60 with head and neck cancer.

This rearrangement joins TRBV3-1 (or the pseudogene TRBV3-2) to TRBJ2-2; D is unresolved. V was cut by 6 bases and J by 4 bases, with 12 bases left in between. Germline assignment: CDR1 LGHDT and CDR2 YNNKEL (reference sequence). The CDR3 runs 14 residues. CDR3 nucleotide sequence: TGTGCCAGCAGTCAGGCCTCGGTCACCGGGGAGCTGTTTTTT. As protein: CASSQASVTGELFF.

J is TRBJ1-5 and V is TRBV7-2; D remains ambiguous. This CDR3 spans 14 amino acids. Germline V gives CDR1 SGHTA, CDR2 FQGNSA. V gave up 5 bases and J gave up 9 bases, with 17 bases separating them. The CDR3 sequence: CASSPDGVPGPQHF. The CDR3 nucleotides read TGTGCCAGCAGCCCTGACGGGGTCCCTGGGCCCCAGCATTTT.

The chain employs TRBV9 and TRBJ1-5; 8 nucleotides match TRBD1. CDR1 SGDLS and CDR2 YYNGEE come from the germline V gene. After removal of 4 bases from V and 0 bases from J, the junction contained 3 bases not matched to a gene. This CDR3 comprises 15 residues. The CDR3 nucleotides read TGTGCCAGCAGCCGGGACAGGAATAGCAATCAGCCCCAGCATTTT. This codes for CASSRDRNSNQPQHF.

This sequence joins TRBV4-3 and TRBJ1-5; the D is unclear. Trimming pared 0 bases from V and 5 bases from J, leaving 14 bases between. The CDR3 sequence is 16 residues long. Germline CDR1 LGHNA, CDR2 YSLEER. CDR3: CASSQEIAIRDQPQHF. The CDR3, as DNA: TGCGCCAGCAGCCAAGAAATTGCGATCCGGGATCAGCCCCAGCATTTT.

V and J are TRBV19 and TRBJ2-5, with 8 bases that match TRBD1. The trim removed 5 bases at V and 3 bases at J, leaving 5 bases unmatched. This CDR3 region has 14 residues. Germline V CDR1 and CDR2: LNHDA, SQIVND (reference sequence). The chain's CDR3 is CASSLDRGKETQYF. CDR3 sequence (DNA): TGTGCCAGTAGTCTTGACAGGGGAAAAGAGACCCAGTACTTC.

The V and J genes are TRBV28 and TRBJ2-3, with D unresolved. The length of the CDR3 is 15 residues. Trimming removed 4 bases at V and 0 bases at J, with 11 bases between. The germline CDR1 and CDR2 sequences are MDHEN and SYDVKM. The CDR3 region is CASSSALPSTDTQYF. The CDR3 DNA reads TGTGCCAGCAGTTCCGCCTTGCCTAGCACAGATACGCAGTATTTT.

The CDR3 DNA follows: TGTGCCAGCAGTGGGGTGTACACAGATACGCAGTATTTT. This encodes CASSGVYTDTQYF. This chain joins TRBV27 and TRBJ2-3; D remains unclear. Trimming cost V 5 bases and J 2 bases, with 8 bases left between them. Per germline, CDR1 MNHEY and CDR2 SMNVEV (reference sequence). The CDR3 has 13 residues.

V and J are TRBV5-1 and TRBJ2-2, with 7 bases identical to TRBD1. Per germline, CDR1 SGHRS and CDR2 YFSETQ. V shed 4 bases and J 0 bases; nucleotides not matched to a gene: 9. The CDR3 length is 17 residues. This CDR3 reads CASSHPDRSANTGELFF. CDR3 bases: TGCGCCAGCAGCCATCCGGACAGGTCGGCGAACACCGGGGAGCTGTTTTTT.

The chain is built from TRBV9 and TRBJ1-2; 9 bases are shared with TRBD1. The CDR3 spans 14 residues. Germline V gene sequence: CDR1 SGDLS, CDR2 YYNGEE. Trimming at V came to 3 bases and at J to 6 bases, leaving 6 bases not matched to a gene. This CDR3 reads CASSDTGGSNGYTF. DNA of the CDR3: TGTGCCAGCAGCGACACAGGGGGCTCGAATGGCTACACCTTC. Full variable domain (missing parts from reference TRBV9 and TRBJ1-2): DSGVTQTPKHLITATGQRVTLRCSPRSGDLSVYWYQQSLDQGLQFLIQYYNGEERAKGNILERFSAQQFPDLHSELNLSSLELGDSALYFCASSDTGGSNGYTFGSGTRLTVV.

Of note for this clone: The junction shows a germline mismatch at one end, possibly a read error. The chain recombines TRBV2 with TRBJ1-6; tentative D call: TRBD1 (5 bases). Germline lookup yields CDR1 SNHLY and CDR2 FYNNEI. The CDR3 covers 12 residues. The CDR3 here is CASNVGGPPRGF. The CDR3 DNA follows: TGTGCCAGCAACGTTGGGGGACCCCCTAGGGGCTTT.

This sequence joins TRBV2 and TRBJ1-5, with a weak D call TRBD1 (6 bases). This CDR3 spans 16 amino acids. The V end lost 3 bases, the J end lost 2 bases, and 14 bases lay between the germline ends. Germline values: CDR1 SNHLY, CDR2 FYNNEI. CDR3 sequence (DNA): TGTGCCAGCAGTGATTCTAGGGGGGTTGGCAATCAGCCCCAGCATTTT. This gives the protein CASSDSRGVGNQPQHF.

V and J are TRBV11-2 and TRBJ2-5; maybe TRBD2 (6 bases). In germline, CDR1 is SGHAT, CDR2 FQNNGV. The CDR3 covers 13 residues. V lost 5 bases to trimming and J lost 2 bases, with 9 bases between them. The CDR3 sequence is CASSRDSQETQYF. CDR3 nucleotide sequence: TGTGCCAGCAGCCGGGACTCTCAAGAGACCCAGTACTTC.

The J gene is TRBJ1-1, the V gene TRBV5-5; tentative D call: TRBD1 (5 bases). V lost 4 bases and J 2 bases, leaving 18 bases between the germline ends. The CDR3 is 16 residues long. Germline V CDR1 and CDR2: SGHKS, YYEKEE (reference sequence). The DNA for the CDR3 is TGTGCCAGCAGCCCCGGTGGGGCGGACTTAAACACTGAAGCTTTCTTT. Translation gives CASSPGGADLNTEAFF.